This TCR beta chain was profiled in a study of T cell responses to AZD1222 COVID-19 vaccine. Regarding the study as a whole: Reportedly, nearly half the spike-specific TCRs target unmutated variant regions. White British ancestry dominated among donors, who included more females, and clonal diversity was possibly underestimated. Elevations in Spike-specific TCR breadth and depth followed administration of two AZD1222 doses.

Second-dose recipients at about 4 or about 12 weeks were treated as one pooled group. In the case of this clone: Its matching antigen is unknown.

Unmatched junction bases numbered 15, after V lost 3 bases and J lost 5 bases. The CDR3 runs to 19 residues. Germline values: CDR1 MDHEN, CDR2 SYDVKM. Profiling relied on immunoSEQ multiplex PCR, and the TCRdb table lists in-frame clones only, not all of them. Altogether some 42,000 clones are present, roughly 88% being singletons, with the ten largest covering 18%. This specimen was peripheral blood, taken 28 days after the second AZD1222 dose. The source is an adult who received the AZD1222 COVID-19 vaccine. This chain uses TRBV28 with TRBJ2-2; 10 bases agree with TRBD2. The CDR3 DNA follows: TGTGCCAGCAGTTTGTACCCTGGACTAGCGGCGGTCAAGACCGGGGAGCTGTTTTTT. Translation: CASSLYPGLAAVKTGELFF.